The entry below describes one TCR beta chain. Its cognate antigen is unknown. Produced via immunoSEQ multiplex PCR; TCRdb's table is partial and in-frame only. Among about 180,000 clones listed, about 90% were seen once. These data come from a study of T cell responses to AZD1222 COVID-19 vaccine. The overall study: Second-dose schedules of about 4 or about 12 weeks were combined. Whole-study findings and limits: The donors showed a predominance of white British ancestry and of females, with possible underestimation of clonal diversity.

The trim removed 7 bases at V and 2 bases at J, leaving 8 bases unmatched. Germline CDR1 MNHNY, CDR2 SVGAGI (reference sequence). The CDR3 totals 14 residues. This TCR was sampled from an adult in good health. The rearrangement uses TRBV6-6 and TRBJ2-7; TRBD2 aligns across 7 bases. The sample was peripheral blood, taken on day 0 of AZD1222 vaccination. The CDR3 region has the DNA TGTGCCAGCATGCGGGGGTCCACAACCTACGAGCAGTACTTC. It codes for CASMRGSTTYEQYF.